The following is a T cell receptor beta chain sequence with its context. There is no known antigen for this receptor. The input lacks base qualities; no much larger clone sits a single base away. Each collaborating institution followed its own protocols to collect whole blood in K2EDTA tubes. Collaborator samples were shipped for TCRbeta analysis as frozen whole blood, isolated PBMCs, or DNA extracted from either sample type. The record originates from a study of blood T cell repertoires in COVID-19 (dated by TCRdb to the early 2020s). About the investigation overall: The collaborator samples originated in the United States, Italy and Spain and spanned the acute and convalescent phases of COVID-19. Where HLA class I and class II types were available, the types were taken from metadata supplied by the sample provider, not from assay-based typing. A de-identified subject ID, COVID-19 status, age in years and sex were almost always included in the sample metadata. Samples came from the ongoing ImmuneRACE study (first 160 participants) plus 1,254 subjects from 6 global collaborators. The repertoires were released in a freely available public database meant as a resource for research on the immune response to SARS-CoV-2. Deeply sampled blood TCRbeta repertoires from subjects exposed to, actively infected with, or recovered from COVID-19 were included in the dataset. The material from the prospective study consisted of cDNA or gDNA derived from T cells, B-cell-depleted T cells, or PBMCs.

TCRbeta CDR3 regions were amplified from genomic DNA using the immunoSEQ Assay, a bias-controlled multiplex PCR. Turning to the authors' computational methods: The number of nucleated cells in each sample was estimated from the amplification of reference gene primers within the assay. To quantify the absolute abundance of each unique TCRbeta CDR3 rearrangement, sequence reads were collapsed and filtered. Productive Simpson clonality was computed per sample as the square root of Simpson's diversity index over productive rearrangements. The table was pulled from immuneACCESS by TCRdb, which kept in-frame rearrangements only. Such tables lose some clones; where checked, under half of the loss comes from unresolved V genes, and the rest has no known cause. V and J calls and clone size are copied from that table; D and trimming were computed from the DNA. This sample comprises 55,000 to 75,000 clones, more than 75% of them detected only once. 7.5% to 9% of the sample is in the top ten clones.

Summary of the overall study and its limitations: The amount of clinical and demographic metadata varied by source and participant and was provided uncurated.

In the germline V gene, CDR1 corresponds to ENHRY and CDR2 to SYGVKD. From its cysteine to its phenylalanine, the CDR3 spans 13 amino acids. Only the CDR3 DNA stays, 39 bases, in frame from base 1. Trimming at the junction amounts to 6 bases on V and 3 bases on J, and the germline ends lie 11 bases apart. Sequencing was done on a sample of peripheral blood. This sequence originates from a human donor in a cohort sampled during active COVID-19. The chain joins TRBV10-3 to TRBJ1-2; the D gene is unclear. The CDR3 region has the sequence CAISEGVYYGYTF. The DNA sequence is TGTGCCATCAGCGAGGGAGTATACTATGGCTACACCTTC.